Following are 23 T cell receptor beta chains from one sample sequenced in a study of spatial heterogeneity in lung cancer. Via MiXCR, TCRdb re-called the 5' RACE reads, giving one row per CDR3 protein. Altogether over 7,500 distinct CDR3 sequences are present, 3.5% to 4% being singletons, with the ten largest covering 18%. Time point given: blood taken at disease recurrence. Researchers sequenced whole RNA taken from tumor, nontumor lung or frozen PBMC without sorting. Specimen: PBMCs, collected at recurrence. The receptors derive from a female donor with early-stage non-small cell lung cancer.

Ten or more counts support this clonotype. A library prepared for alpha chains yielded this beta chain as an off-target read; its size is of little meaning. The CDR3 bases are TGCGCCAGCAGCTTCGGCGGTGACAATGAGCAGTTCTTC. Translation gives CASSFGGDNEQFF. The chain recombines TRBV5-1 with TRBJ2-1; D gene uncertain. CDR3 length: 13 residues. Per the germline V gene, CDR1 is SGHRS and CDR2 is YFSETQ. V was trimmed by 2 bases and J by 5 bases, leaving 8 bases between them.

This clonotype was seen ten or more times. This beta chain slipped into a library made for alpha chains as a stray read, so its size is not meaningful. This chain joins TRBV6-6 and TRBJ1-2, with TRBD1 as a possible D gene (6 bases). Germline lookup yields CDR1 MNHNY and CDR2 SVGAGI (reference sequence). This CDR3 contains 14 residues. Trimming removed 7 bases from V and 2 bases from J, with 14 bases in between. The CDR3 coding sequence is TGTGCCAGCACCAGGCCGGGGGCGAACTATGGCTACACCTTC. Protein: CASTRPGANYGYTF.

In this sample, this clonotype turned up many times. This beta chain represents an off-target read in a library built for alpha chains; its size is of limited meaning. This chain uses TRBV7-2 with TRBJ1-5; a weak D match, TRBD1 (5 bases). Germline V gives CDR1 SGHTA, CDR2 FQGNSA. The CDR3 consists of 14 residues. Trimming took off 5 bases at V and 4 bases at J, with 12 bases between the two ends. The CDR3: CASSGGRMNQPQHF. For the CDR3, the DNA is TGTGCCAGCAGCGGGGGACGGATGAATCAGCCCCAGCATTTT.

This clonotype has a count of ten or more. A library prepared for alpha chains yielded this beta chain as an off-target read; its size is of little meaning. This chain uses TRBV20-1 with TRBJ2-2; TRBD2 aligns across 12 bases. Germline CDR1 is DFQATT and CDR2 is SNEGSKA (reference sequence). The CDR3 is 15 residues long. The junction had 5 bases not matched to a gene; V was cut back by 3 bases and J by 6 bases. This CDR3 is CSARLSSGGAGELFF. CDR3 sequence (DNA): TGCAGTGCTAGGCTATCTAGCGGGGGGGCCGGGGAGCTGTTTTTT.

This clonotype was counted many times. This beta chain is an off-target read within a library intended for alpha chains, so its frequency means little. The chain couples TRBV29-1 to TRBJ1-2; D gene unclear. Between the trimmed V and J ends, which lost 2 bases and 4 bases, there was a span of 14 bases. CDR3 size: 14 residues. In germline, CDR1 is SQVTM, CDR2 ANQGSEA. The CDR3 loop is CSVEPGFGGYGYTF. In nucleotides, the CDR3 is TGCAGCGTTGAACCGGGATTTGGAGGCTATGGCTACACCTTC.

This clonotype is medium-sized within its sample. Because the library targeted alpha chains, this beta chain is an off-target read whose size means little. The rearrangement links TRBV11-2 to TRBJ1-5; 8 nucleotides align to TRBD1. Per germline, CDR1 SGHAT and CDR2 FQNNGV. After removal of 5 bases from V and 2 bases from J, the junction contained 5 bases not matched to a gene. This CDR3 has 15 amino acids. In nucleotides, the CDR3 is TGTGCCAGCAGCACGACAGGGGAGGGCAATCAGCCCCAGCATTTT. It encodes CASSTTGEGNQPQHF.

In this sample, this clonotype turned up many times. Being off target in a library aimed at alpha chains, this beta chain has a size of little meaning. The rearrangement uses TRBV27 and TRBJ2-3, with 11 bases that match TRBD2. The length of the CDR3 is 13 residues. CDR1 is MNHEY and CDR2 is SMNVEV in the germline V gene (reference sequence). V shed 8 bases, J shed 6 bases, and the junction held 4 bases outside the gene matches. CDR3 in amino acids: CASGRTSGDTQYF. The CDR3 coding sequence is TGTGCCAGCGGCAGGACTAGCGGGGATACGCAGTATTTT.

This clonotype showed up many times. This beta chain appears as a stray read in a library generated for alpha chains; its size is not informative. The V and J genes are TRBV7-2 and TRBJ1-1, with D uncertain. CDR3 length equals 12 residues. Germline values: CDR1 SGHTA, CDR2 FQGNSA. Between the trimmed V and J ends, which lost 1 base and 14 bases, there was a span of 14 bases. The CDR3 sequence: CASSLETRSAFF. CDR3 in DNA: TGTGCCAGCAGCTTAGAGACAAGGTCCGCCTTCTTT.

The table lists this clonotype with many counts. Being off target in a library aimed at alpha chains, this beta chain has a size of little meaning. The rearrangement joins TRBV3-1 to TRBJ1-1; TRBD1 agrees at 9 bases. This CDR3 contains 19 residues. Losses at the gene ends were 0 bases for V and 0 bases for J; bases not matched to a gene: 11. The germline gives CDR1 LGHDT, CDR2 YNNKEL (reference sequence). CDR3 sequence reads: CASSQEVGTGGLLNTEAFF. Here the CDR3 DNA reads TGTGCCAGCAGCCAAGAAGTCGGAACAGGGGGCCTGTTGAACACTGAAGCTTTCTTT.

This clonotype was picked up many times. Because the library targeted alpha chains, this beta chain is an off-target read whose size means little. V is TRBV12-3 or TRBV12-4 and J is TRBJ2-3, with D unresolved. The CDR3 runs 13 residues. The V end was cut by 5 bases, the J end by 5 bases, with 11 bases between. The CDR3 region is CASSLYSQDTQYF. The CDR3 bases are TGTGCCAGCAGTCTTTACAGTCAAGATACGCAGTATTTT.

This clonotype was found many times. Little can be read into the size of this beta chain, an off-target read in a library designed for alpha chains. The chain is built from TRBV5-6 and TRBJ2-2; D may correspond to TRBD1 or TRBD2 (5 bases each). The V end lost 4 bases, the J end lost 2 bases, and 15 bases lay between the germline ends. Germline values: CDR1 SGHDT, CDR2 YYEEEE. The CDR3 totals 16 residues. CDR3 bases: TGTGCCAGCAGCGTCGGCCCCAGGGACAACACCGGGGAGCTGTTTTTT. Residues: CASSVGPRDNTGELFF. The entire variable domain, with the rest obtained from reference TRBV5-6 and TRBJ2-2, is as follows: DAGVTQSPTHLIKTRGQQVTLRCSPKSGHDTVSWYQQALGQGPQFIFQYYEEEERQRGNFPDRFSGHQFPNYSSELNVNALLLGDSALYLCASSVGPRDNTGELFFGEGSRLTVL.

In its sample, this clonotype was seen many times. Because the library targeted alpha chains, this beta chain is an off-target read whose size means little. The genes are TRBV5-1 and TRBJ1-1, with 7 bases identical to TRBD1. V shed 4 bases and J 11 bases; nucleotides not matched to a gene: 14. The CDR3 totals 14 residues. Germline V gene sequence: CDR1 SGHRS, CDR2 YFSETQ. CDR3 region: CASSAGGTGEVAFF. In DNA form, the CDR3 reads TGCGCCAGCAGCGCGGGCGGAACAGGGGAGGTTGCTTTCTTT.

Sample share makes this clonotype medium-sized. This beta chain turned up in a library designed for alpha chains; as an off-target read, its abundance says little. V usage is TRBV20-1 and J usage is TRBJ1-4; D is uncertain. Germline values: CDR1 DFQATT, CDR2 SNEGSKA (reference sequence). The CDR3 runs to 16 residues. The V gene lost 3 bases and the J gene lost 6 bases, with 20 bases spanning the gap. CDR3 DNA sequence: TGCAGTGCTAGTACTCTCTCCCCGGGTCTTCATGAAAAACTGTTTTTT. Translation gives CSASTLSPGLHEKLFF.

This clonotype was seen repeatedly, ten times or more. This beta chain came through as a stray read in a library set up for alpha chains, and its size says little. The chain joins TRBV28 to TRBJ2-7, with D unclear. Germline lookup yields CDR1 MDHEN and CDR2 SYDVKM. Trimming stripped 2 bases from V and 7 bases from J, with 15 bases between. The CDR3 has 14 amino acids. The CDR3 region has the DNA TGTGCCAGCAGTTTAGGCTCCGGTTCGAGGGAGCAGTACTTC. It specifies CASSLGSGSREQYF.

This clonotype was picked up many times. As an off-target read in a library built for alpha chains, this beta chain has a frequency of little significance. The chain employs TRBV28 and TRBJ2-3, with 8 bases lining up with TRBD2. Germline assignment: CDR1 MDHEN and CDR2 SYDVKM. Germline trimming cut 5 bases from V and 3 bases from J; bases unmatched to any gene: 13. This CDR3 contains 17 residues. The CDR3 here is CASSPPRSGVRTDTQYF. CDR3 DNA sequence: TGTGCCAGCAGTCCCCCCCGTAGCGGGGTAAGGACAGATACGCAGTATTTT.

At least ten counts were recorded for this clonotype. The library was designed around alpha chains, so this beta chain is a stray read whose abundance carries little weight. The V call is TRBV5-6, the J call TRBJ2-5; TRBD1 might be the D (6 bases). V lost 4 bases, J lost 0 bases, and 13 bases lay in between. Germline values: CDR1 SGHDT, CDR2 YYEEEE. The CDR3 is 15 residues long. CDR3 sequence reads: CASSMGTTYQETQYF. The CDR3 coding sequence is TGTGCCAGCAGCATGGGGACAACGTACCAAGAGACCCAGTACTTC.

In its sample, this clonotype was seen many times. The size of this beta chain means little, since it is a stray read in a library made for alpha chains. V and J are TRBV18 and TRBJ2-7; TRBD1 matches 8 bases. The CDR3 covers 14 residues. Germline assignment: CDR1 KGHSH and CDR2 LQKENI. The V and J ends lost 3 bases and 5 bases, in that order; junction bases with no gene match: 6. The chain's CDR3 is CASSPLDRVDEQYF. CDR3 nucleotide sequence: TGTGCCAGCTCACCTTTGGACAGGGTCGACGAGCAGTACTTC.

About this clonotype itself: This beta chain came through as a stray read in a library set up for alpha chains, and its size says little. For the CDR3, the DNA is TGTGCCAGCAGCTTTGGAAACTCTGGAAACACCATATATTTT. Its translation: CASSFGNSGNTIYF. The gene calls are TRBV5-5 and TRBJ1-3; D not certain. Trimming stripped 2 bases from V and 0 bases from J, with 6 bases between. The CDR3 sequence is 14 residues long. From germline, CDR1 is SGHKS and CDR2 YYEKEE (reference sequence).

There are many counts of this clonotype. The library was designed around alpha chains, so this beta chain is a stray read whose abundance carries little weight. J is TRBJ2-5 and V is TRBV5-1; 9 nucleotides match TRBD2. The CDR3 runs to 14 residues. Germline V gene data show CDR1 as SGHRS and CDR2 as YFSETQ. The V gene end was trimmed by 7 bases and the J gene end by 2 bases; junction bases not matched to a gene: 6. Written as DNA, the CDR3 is TGCGCCAGCTCTGCGGGGGGGCTTCAAGAGACCCAGTACTTC. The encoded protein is CASSAGGLQETQYF.

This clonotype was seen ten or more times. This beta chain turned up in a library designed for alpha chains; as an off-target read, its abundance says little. For the CDR3, the DNA is TGTGCCAGCACCACGGGGACAGGGGTCGGGACTGAAGCTTTCTTT. The encoded protein is CASTTGTGVGTEAFF. J is TRBJ1-1 and V is TRBV28; 10 bases fit TRBD1. V shed 7 bases, J shed 5 bases, and the junction held 10 bases outside the gene matches. This CDR3 is 15 amino acids long. Germline V gene data show CDR1 as MDHEN and CDR2 as SYDVKM.

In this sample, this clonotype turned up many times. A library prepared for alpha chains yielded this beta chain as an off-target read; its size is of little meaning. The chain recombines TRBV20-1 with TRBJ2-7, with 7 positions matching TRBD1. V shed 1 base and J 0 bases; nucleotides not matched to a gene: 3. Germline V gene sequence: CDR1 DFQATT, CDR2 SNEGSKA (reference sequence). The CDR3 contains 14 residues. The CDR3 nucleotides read TGCAGTGCTAGAGGGACAGGCCGCTCCTACGAGCAGTACTTC. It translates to CSARGTGRSYEQYF.

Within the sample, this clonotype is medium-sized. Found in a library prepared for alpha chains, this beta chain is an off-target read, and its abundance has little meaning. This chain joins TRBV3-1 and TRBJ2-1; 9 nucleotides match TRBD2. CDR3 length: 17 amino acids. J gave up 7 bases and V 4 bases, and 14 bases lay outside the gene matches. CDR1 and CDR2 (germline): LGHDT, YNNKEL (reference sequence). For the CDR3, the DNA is TGTGCCAGCAGCCCACAATCGACTAGCGGCCCCGCGAATGAGCAGTTCTTC. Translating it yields CASSPQSTSGPANEQFF.

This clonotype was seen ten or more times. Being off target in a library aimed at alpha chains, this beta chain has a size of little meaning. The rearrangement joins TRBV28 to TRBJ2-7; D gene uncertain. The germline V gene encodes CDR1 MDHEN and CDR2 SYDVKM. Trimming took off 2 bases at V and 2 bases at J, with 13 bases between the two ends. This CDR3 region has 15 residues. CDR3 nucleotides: TGTGCCAGCAGTTTAGAGAAGGGAATAACCTACGAGCAGTACTTC. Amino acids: CASSLEKGITYEQYF.